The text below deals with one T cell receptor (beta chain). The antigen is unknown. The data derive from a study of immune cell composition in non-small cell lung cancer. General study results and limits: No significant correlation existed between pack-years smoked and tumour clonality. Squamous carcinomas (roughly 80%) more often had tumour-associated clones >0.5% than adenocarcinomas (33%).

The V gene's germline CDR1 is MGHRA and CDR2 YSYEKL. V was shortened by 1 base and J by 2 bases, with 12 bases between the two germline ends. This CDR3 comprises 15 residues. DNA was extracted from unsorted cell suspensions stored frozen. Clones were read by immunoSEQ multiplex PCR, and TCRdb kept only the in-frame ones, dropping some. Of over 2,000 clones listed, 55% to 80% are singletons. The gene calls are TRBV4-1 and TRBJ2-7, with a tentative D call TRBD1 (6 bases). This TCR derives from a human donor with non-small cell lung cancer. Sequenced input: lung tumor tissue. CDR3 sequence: CASSQVSTGTYEQYF. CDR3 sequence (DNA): TGCGCCAGCAGCCAAGTCTCAACAGGGACCTACGAGCAGTACTTC.